What follows are 14 T cell receptor beta chains derived from one specimen sequenced in a study of blood T cell repertoires in COVID-19. The repertoire was sequenced with immunoSEQ multiplex PCR; TCRdb's copy has only in-frame clones and lacks some. The sample contains approximately 350,000 clones, over 70% of which appear only once. Sequencing was done on a sample of peripheral blood. All receptors derive from a man aged 25-45 years with active or convalescent COVID-19.

The genes are TRBV7-8 and TRBJ1-6; D unclear. This CDR3 comprises 17 residues. The germline CDR1 and CDR2 sequences are SGHVS and FQNEAQ. V was pared by 1 base and J by 0 bases, with 10 bases between. CDR3 nucleotide sequence: TGTGCCAGCAGCTTAGGCGCACAGAGCTCCTATAATTCACCCCTCCACTTT. Its protein is CASSLGAQSSYNSPLHF.

This chain connects TRBV15 to TRBJ1-2, with D possibly matching TRBD1 (6 bases). The V gene's germline CDR1 is LNHNV and CDR2 YYDKDF (reference sequence). CDR3 length: 12 amino acids. The ends were cut back, 5 bases at V and 8 bases at J, with 12 bases in the middle. CDR3 residues: CATSSWGLGYTF. CDR3 nucleotide sequence: TGTGCCACCAGCTCCTGGGGGCTGGGCTACACCTTC.

The chain recombines TRBV4-1 with TRBJ1-6; no clear D gene. Germline CDR1 MGHRA, CDR2 YSYEKL. V was pared by 4 bases and J by 0 bases, with 16 bases between. The CDR3 sequence is 18 residues long. The CDR3 is CASSPLPLAVSYNSPLHF. CDR3 sequence (DNA): TGCGCCAGCAGCCCCCTTCCCTTAGCTGTCTCCTATAATTCACCCCTCCACTTT.

The CDR3 sequence is CASSTMGGSSNYGYTF. The CDR3, as DNA: TGTGCCAGCAGCACGATGGGGGGTTCGTCTAACTATGGCTACACCTTC. The chain joins TRBV9 to TRBJ1-2; weak D call: TRBD1 (5 bases). From germline, CDR1 is SGDLS and CDR2 YYNGEE. This CDR3 region has 16 residues. The V end lost 4 bases, the J end lost 0 bases, and 16 bases lay between the germline ends.

J is TRBJ1-6 and V is TRBV27, with 7 bases matching TRBD1. Per the germline V gene, CDR1 is MNHEY and CDR2 is SMNVEV (reference sequence). The CDR3 consists of 16 residues. V was pared by 6 bases and J by 14 bases, with 19 bases of the junction left unmatched. The DNA for the CDR3 is TGTGCCAGCAGCCGCACCGGGACAGTCCCGTGGGGGGCCCTCCACTTT. It translates to CASSRTGTVPWGALHF.

The chain is built from TRBV30 and TRBJ2-7, with 10 bases matching TRBD2. The CDR3 has 14 amino acids. V lost 2 bases and J lost 5; bases outside the gene matches: 6. Germline CDR1 is GTSNPN and CDR2 is SVGIG (reference sequence). In DNA form, the CDR3 reads TGTGCCTGGAGTATTGGACTAGCGGAAAACGAGCAGTACTTC. It codes for CAWSIGLAENEQYF.

The CDR3 nucleotides are TGTGCCAGCAGCCAACGGGACTTCTATGGCTACACCTTC. It is translated as CASSQRDFYGYTF. The chain combines TRBV7-2 with TRBJ1-2; possibly TRBD1 for D (5 bases). V lost 5 bases to trimming and J lost 4 bases, with 11 bases between them. The CDR3 is 13 amino acids. Germline V gene lookup returns CDR1 SGHTA and CDR2 FQGNSA. Looking up the rest from reference TRBV7-2 and TRBJ1-2 gives the full variable domain: GAGVSQSPSNKVTEKGKDVELRCDPISGHTALYWYRQSLGQGLEFLIYFQGNSAPDKSGLPSDRFSAERTGGSVSTLTIQRTQQEDSAVYLCASSQRDFYGYTFGSGTRLTVV.

The chain has TRBV4-2 and TRBJ1-2, with 7 positions matching TRBD1. This CDR3 comprises 13 residues. Germline V lookup: CDR1 LGHNA, CDR2 YNFKEQ. V lost 3 bases and J lost 4; bases outside the gene matches: 2. CDR3 residues: CASSQTGSYGYTF. The CDR3 nucleotides read TGTGCCAGCAGCCAGACAGGGAGCTATGGCTACACCTTC.

This chain joins TRBV7-9 and TRBJ2-1; 7 nucleotides align to TRBD2. Trimming cost V 5 bases and J 4 bases; bases outside gene matches: 11. Germline-derived CDR1 and CDR2 are SEHNR and FQNEAQ (reference sequence). The CDR3 totals 16 residues. In DNA form, the CDR3 reads TGTGCCAGCAGCCCGCCCGGGGCGGGAGAGTACAATGAGCAGTTCTTC. Translated, it gives CASSPPGAGEYNEQFF.

The rearrangement uses TRBV15 and TRBJ2-1; TRBD2 is a possible D gene (5 bases). CDR3 length equals 12 residues. Germline V gene sequence: CDR1 LNHNV, CDR2 YYDKDF (reference sequence). Deletions cut 8 bases from V and 10 bases from J, with 15 bases between. CDR3 in amino acids: CATQRRAEEQFF. The CDR3 nucleotides read TGTGCCACCCAGCGGAGAGCCGAAGAGCAGTTCTTC.

The CDR3 loop is CASSYGQDSYEQYF. The CDR3 DNA is TGTGCCAGCTCCTACGGACAGGATTCCTACGAGCAGTACTTC. The V call is TRBV18, the J call TRBJ2-7; 7 nucleotides line up with TRBD1. CDR1 KGHSH and CDR2 LQKENI come from the germline V gene. The CDR3 sequence is 14 residues long. Germline trimming cut 6 bases from V and 1 base from J; bases unmatched to any gene: 6.

V and J are TRBV4-3 and TRBJ1-6; D is ambiguous. The CDR3 is 15 amino acids. V lost 3 bases and J lost 7, with 13 bases in between. Germline V gene data show CDR1 as LGHNA and CDR2 as YSLEER. The CDR3, as DNA: TGCGCCAGCAGCCAGTTGACGGGAGGGAATTCACCCCTCCACTTT. Translated, it gives CASSQLTGGNSPLHF.

J is TRBJ1-5 and V is TRBV25-1, with D maybe TRBD1 (6 bases). The V and J ends lost 2 bases and 4 bases respectively, with 15 bases between them. Germline V gives CDR1 MGHDK, CDR2 SYGVNS. This CDR3 contains 16 residues. The CDR3 region has the DNA TGTGCCAGCAGTGAAGGAGGGGGGGGGACGAATCAGCCCCAGCATTTT. Encoded protein: CASSEGGGGTNQPQHF.

J is TRBJ1-2 and V is TRBV7-2; the match to TRBD1 covers 8 bases. Germline-derived CDR1 and CDR2 are SGHTA and FQGNSA. The CDR3 consists of 13 residues. V shed 3 bases and J 8 bases; nucleotides not matched to a gene: 5. CDR3: CASSFTGGRGYTF. The CDR3 DNA follows: TGTGCCAGCAGCTTCACAGGGGGGCGAGGCTACACCTTC.